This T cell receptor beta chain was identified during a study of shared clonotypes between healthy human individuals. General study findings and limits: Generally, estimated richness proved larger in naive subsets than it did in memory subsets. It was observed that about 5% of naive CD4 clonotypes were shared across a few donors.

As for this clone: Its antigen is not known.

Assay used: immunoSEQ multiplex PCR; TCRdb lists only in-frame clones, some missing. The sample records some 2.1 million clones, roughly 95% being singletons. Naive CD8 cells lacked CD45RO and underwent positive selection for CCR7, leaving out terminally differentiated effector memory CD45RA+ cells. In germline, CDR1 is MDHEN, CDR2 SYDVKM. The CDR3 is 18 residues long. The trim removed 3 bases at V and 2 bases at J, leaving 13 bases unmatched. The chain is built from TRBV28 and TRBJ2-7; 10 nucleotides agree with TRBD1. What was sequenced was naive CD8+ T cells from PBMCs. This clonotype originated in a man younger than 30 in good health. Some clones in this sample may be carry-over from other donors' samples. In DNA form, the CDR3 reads TGTGCCAGCAGTTTTTCGGGACAGGGGTTTCTCGCTACCTACGAGCAGTACTTC. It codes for CASSFSGQGFLATYEQYF.